The 19 T cell receptor beta chains below all came from one sample that was sequenced in a study of blood T cell repertoires in COVID-19. The table came from immunoSEQ multiplex PCR; TCRdb's copy has only in-frame clones and leaves some out. The table lists a few hundred thousand clones, about nine tenths of them singletons. The sequenced sample consisted of PBMCs or T cells enriched from blood (not recorded which). Every receptor here comes from a man younger than 45 who had recovered from COVID-19.

The genes are TRBV5-1 and TRBJ2-2; D call uncertain. Germline CDR1 and CDR2: SGHRS and YFSETQ. CDR3 length equals 14 residues. The V and J ends lost 1 base and 0 bases respectively, with 4 bases between them. The CDR3, as DNA: TGCGCCAGCAGCTTGCGGGCGAACACCGGGGAGCTGTTTTTT. Translated: CASSLRANTGELFF.

The chain carries TRBV6-5 and TRBJ1-4, with TRBD1 as a possible D gene (6 bases). The CDR3 loop spans 13 amino acids. Germline CDR1 MNHEY, CDR2 SVGAGI. Trimming stripped 5 bases from V and 5 bases from J, with 9 bases between. This CDR3 reads CASSQGRNEKLFF. CDR3 coding DNA: TGTGCCAGCAGTCAGGGGCGGAATGAAAAACTGTTTTTT.

The CDR3 DNA is TGTGCCAGCAGCTTGGGCTTCAACAATGAGCAGTTCTTC. Translating gives CASSLGFNNEQFF. The rearrangement uses TRBV7-2 and TRBJ2-1; D not certain. The length of the CDR3 is 13 residues. Germline CDR1 reads SGHTA; CDR2 reads FQGNSA. The V end was cut by 3 bases, the J end by 5 bases, with 8 bases between.

The chain links TRBV7-2 to TRBJ2-1; D gene unclear. Per germline, CDR1 SGHTA and CDR2 FQGNSA. The CDR3 loop spans 13 amino acids. V was cut by 2 bases and J by 9 bases, with 11 bases left in between. CDR3 nucleotides: TGTGCCAGCAGCTTAAGTGGCGGTGGTGAGCAGTTCTTC. This sequence encodes CASSLSGGGEQFF.

The J gene is TRBJ2-5, the V gene TRBV11-2; 11 bases line up with TRBD2. Looked up from germline, CDR1 is SGHAT and CDR2 is FQNNGV. The CDR3 covers 15 residues. The V and J ends lost 4 bases and 2 bases, in that order; junction bases with no gene match: 3. The CDR3 loop is CASSWTSGRQETQYF. The CDR3, as DNA: TGTGCCAGCAGCTGGACTAGCGGGCGTCAAGAGACCCAGTACTTC.

The chain joins TRBV11-3 to TRBJ1-1, with D perhaps TRBD1 (6 bases). The CDR3 is 16 amino acids. From germline, CDR1 is SGHNT and CDR2 YENEEA. Trimming took off 0 bases at V and 5 bases at J, with 16 bases between the two ends. The CDR3 here is CASSLELRGGGTEAFF. DNA of the CDR3: TGTGCCAGCAGCTTAGAACTCAGGGGTGGGGGAACTGAAGCTTTCTTT.

This chain uses TRBV14 with TRBJ1-1; no clear D. The V end lost 7 bases, the J end lost 3 bases, and 12 bases lay between the germline ends. CDR3 size: 13 residues. Germline V gene sequence: CDR1 SGHDN, CDR2 FVKESK. CDR3 coding DNA: TGTGCCAGCAAAAAGGGAGGGCACACTGAAGCTTTCTTT. This encodes CASKKGGHTEAFF.

The CDR3 is CASSTSGAPYEQYF. The CDR3 DNA is TGCGCCAGCTCGACTAGCGGGGCGCCCTACGAGCAGTACTTC. This sequence joins TRBV4-1 and TRBJ2-7; 11 bases fit TRBD2. This CDR3 has 14 amino acids. The germline V gene has CDR1 MGHRA and CDR2 YSYEKL. V lost 8 bases to trimming and J lost 2 bases; unmatched junction nucleotides: 5.

The chain carries TRBV21-1 and TRBJ1-1. TRBV21-1 represents a pseudogene. The CDR3 runs to 17 residues. Here the CDR3 reads CASSYALGLKRHTEAFF. The CDR3 DNA sequence: TGTGCCAGCAGCTACGCCCTAGGACTCAAAAGGCACACTGAAGCTTTCTTT.

This rearrangement joins TRBV4-1 to TRBJ1-5; D gene uncertain. The CDR3 has 15 amino acids. Trimming cost V 1 base and J 3 bases, with 10 bases left between them. Germline loops: CDR1 MGHRA, CDR2 YSYEKL. CDR3 nucleotide sequence: TGCGCCAGCAGCCAAGTGCCAGGTCCCAATCAGCCCCAGCATTTT. This codes for CASSQVPGPNQPQHF.

J is TRBJ1-1 and V is TRBV16; 7 bases are shared with TRBD1. V lost 4 bases to trimming and J lost 3 bases; unmatched junction nucleotides: 8. The CDR3 covers 15 residues. In germline, CDR1 is KGHSY, CDR2 FQNENV. The CDR3 here is CASSPPDRRDTEAFF. The CDR3 DNA sequence: TGTGCCAGCAGCCCTCCGGACAGGAGGGACACTGAAGCTTTCTTT. Full variable domain (missing parts from reference TRBV16 and TRBJ1-1): GEEVAQTPKHLVRGEGQKAKLYCAPIKGHSYVFWYQQVLKNEFKFLISFQNENVFDETGMPKERFSAKCLPNSPCSLEIQATKLEDSAVYFCASSPPDRRDTEAFFGQGTRLTVV.

The chain employs TRBV7-2 and TRBJ1-6, with unresolved D. Per germline, CDR1 SGHTA and CDR2 FQGNSA. Between the trimmed V and J ends, which lost 3 bases and 0 bases, there was a span of 3 bases. The CDR3 runs 14 residues. The DNA of the CDR3 is TGTGCCAGCAGCTTGAGCTCCTATAATTCACCCCTCCACTTT. It codes for CASSLSSYNSPLHF. Complete variable domain (other parts from reference TRBV7-2 and TRBJ1-6): GAGVSQSPSNKVTEKGKDVELRCDPISGHTALYWYRQSLGQGLEFLIYFQGNSAPDKSGLPSDRFSAERTGGSVSTLTIQRTQQEDSAVYLCASSLSSYNSPLHFGNGTRLTVT.

This clone was seen once. The J gene is TRBJ1-5, the V gene TRBV12-3 or TRBV12-4, with TRBD1 matching 7 bases. This CDR3 spans 11 amino acids. The junction had 5 bases not matched to a gene; V was cut back by 11 bases and J by 7 bases. CDR3 amino acids: CARQGGQPQHF. The CDR3 region has the DNA TGTGCCCGACAGGGAGGCCAGCCCCAGCATTTT.

This sequence joins TRBV5-1 and TRBJ2-4; possibly TRBD2 for D (6 bases). Per the germline V gene, CDR1 is SGHRS and CDR2 is YFSETQ. With 0 bases removed from V and 0 bases from J, the gap between germline ends came to 13 bases. This CDR3 comprises 17 residues. CDR3 amino acids: CASSLVAAGLAKNIQYF. CDR3 nucleotide sequence: TGCGCCAGCAGCTTGGTGGCTGCGGGGCTAGCCAAAAACATTCAGTACTTC. Full variable domain (missing parts from reference TRBV5-1 and TRBJ2-4): KAGVTQTPRYLIKTRGQQVTLSCSPISGHRSVSWYQQTPGQGLQFLFEYFSETQRNKGNFPGRFSGRQFSNSRSEMNVSTLELGDSALYLCASSLVAAGLAKNIQYFGAGTRLSVL.

The V call is TRBV7-8, the J call TRBJ1-5; 8 positions agree with TRBD1. The CDR3 loop spans 17 amino acids. Germline V CDR1 and CDR2: SGHVS, FQNEAQ. Unmatched junction bases numbered 15, after V lost 3 bases and J lost 8 bases. In DNA, the CDR3 is TGTGCCAGCAGCTTGTTCGGGACAGGCACGGTTTATGAGCCCCAGCATTTT. Its translation is CASSLFGTGTVYEPQHF.

The J gene is TRBJ1-2, the V gene TRBV18; D is ambiguous. Deletions cut 3 bases from V and 0 bases from J, with 14 bases between. The CDR3 length is 16 residues. Germline V gives CDR1 KGHSH, CDR2 LQKENI. The CDR3 protein is CASSPYKSETNYGYTF. As DNA, the CDR3 is TGTGCCAGCTCACCTTATAAATCCGAGACTAACTATGGCTACACCTTC.

The chain couples TRBV19 to TRBJ2-7; TRBD1 aligns across 9 bases. CDR1 is LNHDA and CDR2 is SQIVND in the germline V gene (reference sequence). The V gene end was trimmed by 5 bases and the J gene end by 4 bases; junction bases not matched to a gene: 3. The length of the CDR3 is 13 residues. The CDR3 here is CASSFGQGYEQYF. CDR3 DNA sequence: TGTGCCAGTAGTTTCGGACAGGGGTACGAGCAGTACTTC.

This clone was detected once. The chain has TRBV15 and TRBJ2-7; D might be TRBD1 (6 bases). Deletions cut 4 bases from V and 5 bases from J, with 18 bases between. Germline lookup yields CDR1 LNHNV and CDR2 YYDKDF (reference sequence). The CDR3 has 15 amino acids. The CDR3 sequence is CATSMSTRGVHEQYF. Here the CDR3 DNA reads TGTGCCACCAGCATGTCGACCAGGGGAGTCCACGAGCAGTACTTC.

This sequence joins TRBV27 and TRBJ2-4; 7 bases map to TRBD2. V trimming: 6 bases; J trimming: 3 bases; junction bases outside the gene matches: 17. This CDR3 is 18 amino acids long. Germline loops: CDR1 MNHEY, CDR2 SMNVEV (reference sequence). The CDR3 reads CASSPDSSGTGGKNIQYF. The CDR3 DNA follows: TGTGCCAGCAGCCCCGATTCGAGCGGGACTGGGGGCAAAAACATTCAGTACTTC.